The clone carrying this T cell receptor beta chain has a count of ten or more. Unique molecular identifiers were incorporated into the prepared TCRbeta library. TCRdb itself ran the PCR reads through MiXCR, one entry per CDR3 protein. The table lists over 85,000 distinct CDR3 sequences, under 13% of them singletons. Germline CDR1 is SGHVS and CDR2 is FNYEAQ. The CDR3 is made up of 18 amino acids. After removal of 1 base from V and 1 base from J, the junction contained 11 bases not matched to a gene. This entry belongs to a study of T-cell reconstitution after alpha-beta-depleted transplantation in children.

The TCR comes from a human donor who donated a stem cell graft to a child with acute lymphoblastic leukemia. This chain links TRBV7-6 with TRBJ2-3; 7 positions match TRBD1. The sample was PBMCs from the stem cell graft donor, taken from the stem cell graft. The CDR3 DNA reads as TGTGCCAGCAGCTTAGGAGGGGGACAGATAACGGGCACAGATACGCAGTATTTT. Protein sequence: CASSLGGGQITGTDTQYF.